Below are 20 T cell receptor beta chains sequenced from a single sample in a study of molecular identifiers for immune sequencing clone quantification. TCRdb re-called the PCR reads through MiXCR, storing one row per CDR3 protein. This table holds 550,000 to 750,000 distinct CDR3 sequences, 20% found once. Sequencing was done on a sample of naive CD8+ T cells from blood, with Jurkat cell RNA spiked in. Described subset: FACS-sorted CD8+CD4-CCR7+CD45RA+ naive T cells. The receptors were sampled from a human donor in good health. Some libraries in this study had Jurkat cell RNA spiked in.

This clonotype was seen more than once but under ten times. The CDR3 DNA reads as TGTGCCAGCAGTGAGTACGGGACAGGGGCAGACGAGCAGTACTTC. Translating gives CASSEYGTGADEQYF. The chain employs TRBV2 and TRBJ2-7; 10 bases match TRBD1. The trim removed 3 bases at V and 5 bases at J, leaving 7 bases unmatched. CDR3 size: 15 residues. Germline CDR1 reads SNHLY; CDR2 reads FYNNEI.

In this sample, this clonotype turned up many times. CDR3 nucleotides: TGTGCCTGGAGTGTAGGGAGCCGGAGCACAGATACGCAGTATTTT. Encoded protein: CAWSVGSRSTDTQYF. The rearrangement joins TRBV30 to TRBJ2-3; D may be TRBD2 (5 bases). V was trimmed by 0 bases and J by 0 bases, leaving 10 bases between them. The CDR3 contains 15 residues. The germline V gene encodes CDR1 GTSNPN and CDR2 SVGIG (reference sequence). Filled out from reference TRBV30 and TRBJ2-3, the complete variable domain reads SQTIHQWPATLVQPVGSPLSLECTVEGTSNPNLYWYRQAAGRGLQLLFYSVGIGQISSEVPQNLSASRPQDRQFILSSKKLLLSDSGFYLCAWSVGSRSTDTQYFGPGTRLTVL.

In this sample, this clonotype turned up many times. J is TRBJ2-7 and V is TRBV29-1, with D maybe TRBD2 (6 bases). The CDR3 is 13 residues long. The germline gives CDR1 SQVTM, CDR2 ANQGSEA. V was shortened by 7 bases and J by 2 bases, with 15 bases between the two germline ends. The chain's CDR3 is CSARASDPYEQYF. The DNA for the CDR3 is TGCAGCGCCAGGGCTAGCGATCCCTACGAGCAGTACTTC.

The chain links TRBV4-3 to TRBJ2-7; 9 bases fit TRBD1. CDR3 length: 14 residues. The V and J ends lost 2 bases and 3 bases, in that order; junction bases with no gene match: 2. Germline V lookup: CDR1 LGHNA, CDR2 YSLEER. CDR3 bases: TGCGCCAGCAGCCAAACGGGACAGGGCTACGAGCAGTACTTC. Protein product: CASSQTGQGYEQYF.

At least ten counts were recorded for this clonotype. This sequence joins TRBV20-1 and TRBJ1-6; 8 bases map to TRBD1. V was clipped by 0 bases and J by 0 bases; unmatched bases: 16. The CDR3 contains 21 residues. In germline, CDR1 is DFQATT, CDR2 SNEGSKA (reference sequence). Here the CDR3 reads CSARDHSIARGHSSYNSPLHF. The CDR3 bases are TGCAGTGCTAGAGATCATAGTATTGCCAGGGGGCACTCCTCCTATAATTCACCCCTCCACTTT.

At least ten counts were recorded for this clonotype. The CDR3 loop is CASSIVSREYLFF. The CDR3 DNA sequence: TGTGCCAGTAGTATAGTATCGCGGGAGTACCTGTTCTTC. The V and J genes are TRBV19 and TRBJ2-1, with 7 bases that match TRBD2. CDR1 and CDR2 (germline): LNHDA, SQIVND (reference sequence). After removal of 1 base from V and 15 bases from J, the junction contained 9 bases not matched to a gene. The CDR3 has 13 amino acids.

Worth noting for this clonotype: A read error is possible here, since a much larger clone lies one base away. This chain uses TRBV2 with TRBJ2-1; 7 bases align to TRBD1. The length of the CDR3 is 15 residues. V gave up 6 bases and J gave up 2 bases; unmatched junction bases: 7. Germline lookup yields CDR1 SNHLY and CDR2 FYNNEI. CDR3: CASSPGTAAYNEQFF. DNA for the CDR3: TGTGCCAGCAGCCCCGGGACAGCTGCCTACAATGAGCAGTTCTTC.

This clonotype appeared many times. The V call is TRBV19, the J call TRBJ2-5; 10 bases match TRBD1. V shed 5 bases, J shed 0 bases, and the junction held 6 bases outside the gene matches. The CDR3 has 16 residues. Germline CDR1 is LNHDA and CDR2 is SQIVND (reference sequence). The CDR3: CASSVGTGVYQETQYF. The CDR3 nucleotides read TGTGCCAGTAGTGTCGGGACAGGGGTTTACCAAGAGACCCAGTACTTC.

At least ten counts were recorded for this clonotype. The chain has TRBV27 and TRBJ2-3, with 11 bases lining up with TRBD1. CDR1 MNHEY and CDR2 SMNVEV come from the germline V gene (reference sequence). This CDR3 has 16 residues. The V and J ends lost 3 bases and 4 bases, in that order; junction bases with no gene match: 6. The chain's CDR3 is CASSFLGQGVADTQYF. The CDR3 region has the DNA TGTGCCAGCAGTTTTTTGGGACAGGGGGTCGCAGATACGCAGTATTTT.

Ten or more counts support this clonotype. The rearrangement links TRBV6-1 to TRBJ2-7; possibly TRBD2 for D (5 bases). The CDR3 covers 10 residues. V lost 8 bases and J lost 5, with 7 bases in between. Germline values: CDR1 MNHNS, CDR2 SASEGT. This chain's CDR3 is CASVRDEQYF. The CDR3 nucleotides read TGTGCCAGCGTGAGGGACGAGCAGTACTTC.

Turning to this clonotype: A much larger clonotype is one base distant, so this may be a read error. V usage is TRBV30 and J usage is TRBJ2-6; D is perhaps TRBD1 (5 bases). The CDR3 runs to 14 residues. Germline V gene data show CDR1 as GTSNPN and CDR2 as SVGIG (reference sequence). CDR3 amino acids: CAWDTYSGANVLAF. The CDR3 DNA is TGTGCCTGGGACACCTACTCTGGGGCCAACGTCCTGGCTTTC.

This clonotype was detected ten times or more. The chain uses TRBV19 and TRBJ2-1, with 9 bases matching TRBD2. The germline gives CDR1 LNHDA, CDR2 SQIVND (reference sequence). The CDR3 loop spans 16 amino acids. V dropped 3 bases and J dropped 6; count of bases not matched to a gene: 9. The CDR3 reads CASSIIGTSNGNEQFF. In DNA form, the CDR3 reads TGTGCCAGTAGTATTATCGGGACTAGCAACGGCAATGAGCAGTTCTTC.

V gene TRBV4-1 combines with J gene TRBJ1-4; D ambiguous. V lost 0 bases, J lost 4 bases, and 6 bases lay in between. CDR1 is MGHRA and CDR2 is YSYEKL in the germline V gene. There are 14 residues in the CDR3. CDR3 sequence reads: CASSQDRGNEKLFF. The CDR3 region has the DNA TGCGCCAGCAGCCAAGATCGAGGTAATGAAAAACTGTTTTTT.

This clonotype was seen ten or more times. V gene TRBV11-2 combines with J gene TRBJ2-1; D gene ambiguous. This CDR3 spans 13 amino acids. Germline V gene data show CDR1 as SGHAT and CDR2 as FQNNGV. V lost 0 bases, J lost 15 bases, and 15 bases lay in between. CDR3 region: CASSLDKGIRMFF. The CDR3 DNA is TGTGCCAGCAGCTTAGATAAGGGCATTCGAATGTTCTTC.

This clonotype was picked up many times. Germline and junction disagree at one end, which may indicate a read error. This sequence joins TRBV29-1 and TRBJ1-1; TRBD1 matches 7 bases. Germline CDR1 reads SQVTM; CDR2 reads ANQGSEA. CDR3 length equals 13 residues. For the CDR3, the DNA is TGCAGCGTTGCCCTACAGGGGAACGCTGAAGCTTTCTTT. Translated, it gives CSVALQGNAEAFF. The full variable domain, completed using reference TRBV29-1 and TRBJ1-1, is SAVISQKPSRDICQRGTSLTIQCQVDSQVTMMFWYRQQPGQSLTLIATANQGSEATYESGFVIDKFPISRPNLTFSTLTVSNMSPEDSSIYLCSVALQGNAEAFFGQGTRLTVV.

The chain uses TRBV13 and TRBJ2-7; TRBD2 is a possible D gene (5 bases). The V end lost 8 bases, the J end lost 2 bases, and 16 bases lay between the germline ends. CDR1 and CDR2 (germline): PRHDT, FYEKMQ (reference sequence). The CDR3 covers 14 residues. The CDR3 sequence: CASSPGSGPYEQYF. In nucleotides, the CDR3 is TGTGCCAGCTCCCCAGGAAGCGGACCCTACGAGCAGTACTTC.

This clonotype was seen many times. The rearrangement uses TRBV14 and TRBJ1-3, with 7 nucleotides matching TRBD1. The CDR3 is 18 residues long. Trimming at V came to 1 base and at J to 0 bases, leaving 9 bases not matched to a gene. The germline gives CDR1 SGHDN, CDR2 FVKESK. The CDR3 region is CASSQVGFDRDSGNTIYF. The CDR3 coding sequence is TGTGCCAGCAGCCAAGTAGGTTTCGACAGGGACTCTGGAAACACCATATATTTT.

About this clonotype itself: The missing conserved phenylalanine or tryptophan at the end of this CDR3 makes a read error likely. Because the CDR3's place on the DNA is in doubt, the DNA is left out and the CDR3 is given as listed by TCRdb. This chain uses TRBV7-9 with TRBJ1-1; the D call in the table, TRBD1, was not verified against the DNA. From germline, CDR1 is SEHNR and CDR2 FQNEAQ (reference sequence). Ends included, the CDR3 has 14 residues. The CDR3 region is CASSGRTGRTEALS.

This clonotype was picked up many times. The rearrangement uses TRBV12-3 or TRBV12-4 and TRBJ1-1, with 8 bases identical to TRBD1. The length of the CDR3 is 14 residues. Trimming at V came to 6 bases and at J to 4 bases, leaving 7 bases not matched to a gene. The CDR3 bases are TGTGCCAGCAGAATACAGGGGGGTCGCACTGAAGCTTTCTTT. Translated: CASRIQGGRTEAFF.

Comment on this clonotype: It may be a read error: a sequence one base away is much more abundant. The genes are TRBV7-6 and TRBJ1-1, with TRBD1 as a possible D gene (6 bases). There are 15 residues in the CDR3. Looked up from germline, CDR1 is SGHVS and CDR2 is FNYEAQ. The CDR3 nucleotides read TGTTCCAGCGGATTCATCGGGGGGGCCGGGACTGAAGCTTTCTTT. Translating it yields CSSGFIGGAGTEAFF.